A selection of T cell receptor beta chains follows, all from one sample in a study of early T cells in non-severe SARS-CoV-2 infection. In TCRdb, the 5' RACE reads were re-called with MiXCR into one record per CDR3 protein. The sample records roughly 70,000 distinct CDR3 sequences, approximately 13% being singletons. Sequenced material: whole blood. These TCRs come from an adult who was a healthcare worker with PCR-confirmed SARS-CoV-2 infection or an uninfected control (not recorded which). Both conserved end residues are part of each CDR3. The D gene is left open where the match is weak. Only some rows state a clone size, as once, few, many or a class for expanded clones.

v_call: TRBV5-6
j_call: TRBJ1-5
clone_size: many
d_call: .
cdr3_nt: TGTGCCAGCAGTTTCGGCCGTGCGGGTCAGCCCCAGCATTTT
cdr3_aa: CASSFGRAGQPQHF

v_call: TRBV10-3
j_call: TRBJ2-7
clone_size: .
d_call: .
cdr3_nt: TGTGCCATCAGTGGGGGATCCTACGAGCAGTACTTC
cdr3_aa: CAISGGSYEQYF

v_call: TRBV20-1
j_call: TRBJ2-7
clone_size: many
d_call: TRBD1
cdr3_nt: TGCAGTGCACGGGACAGGGAACACGAGCAGTACTTC
cdr3_aa: CSARDREHEQYF

v_call: TRBV6-6
j_call: TRBJ1-5
clone_size: many
d_call: .
cdr3_nt: TGTGCCAGCAGTTCGTCCCAGACCAATCAGCCCCAGCATTTT
cdr3_aa: CASSSSQTNQPQHF

v_call: TRBV7-9
j_call: TRBJ1-3
clone_size: many
d_call: .
cdr3_nt: TGTGCCAGCAGCTTTTCTAGGGACGTCTCTGGAAACACCATATATTTT
cdr3_aa: CASSFSRDVSGNTIYF

v_call: TRBV6-6
j_call: TRBJ1-2
clone_size: many
d_call: TRBD1
cdr3_nt: TGTGCCAGCAGCAAAGGACAGGGGGGTGGCTACACCTTC
cdr3_aa: CASSKGQGGGYTF

v_call: TRBV29-1
j_call: TRBJ1-1
clone_size: few
d_call: TRBD1
cdr3_nt: TGCAGCGCAAACAGGGGGCGCGGGGGTGAAGCTTTCTTT
cdr3_aa: CSANRGRGGEAFF

v_call: TRBV20-1
j_call: TRBJ2-7
clone_size: .
d_call: .
cdr3_nt: TGCAGTGCTATCCCCACTAGTGCGGTCTACGAGCAGTACTTC
cdr3_aa: CSAIPTSAVYEQYF

v_call: TRBV27
j_call: TRBJ2-7
clone_size: few
d_call: .
cdr3_nt: TGTGCCAGCAGTTTAAACAGGAACTACGAGCAGTACTTC
cdr3_aa: CASSLNRNYEQYF

v_call: TRBV20-1
j_call: TRBJ1-5
clone_size: many
d_call: .
cdr3_nt: TGCAGTGCCAGCCGGGACACAAATCAGCCCCAGCATTTT
cdr3_aa: CSASRDTNQPQHF

v_call: TRBV20-1
j_call: TRBJ2-2
clone_size: many
d_call: TRBD1
cdr3_nt: TGCAGTGCCGCGGACAGGGGGCGGTCCGGGGAGCTGTTTTTT
cdr3_aa: CSAADRGRSGELFF

v_call: TRBV2
j_call: TRBJ2-1
clone_size: many
d_call: .
cdr3_nt: TGTGCCAGCAGTGAATCGGAGGGGGATGAGCAGTTCTTC
cdr3_aa: CASSESEGDEQFF

v_call: TRBV12-3/TRBV12-4
j_call: TRBJ2-3
clone_size: many
d_call: .
cdr3_nt: TGTGCCAGCAGTCCCCCCCGGAAGGGCTCGACAGATACGCAGTATTTT
cdr3_aa: CASSPPRKGSTDTQYF

v_call: TRBV5-6
j_call: TRBJ1-5
clone_size: many
d_call: .
cdr3_nt: TGTGCCAGCAGCAAGGGTTTTAATCAGCCCCAGCATTTT
cdr3_aa: CASSKGFNQPQHF